The clone carrying this T cell receptor (beta chain) occurred a few times. What it binds is unknown. Germline CDR1 reads SNHLY; CDR2 reads FYNNEI. The CDR3 has 16 amino acids. The ends lost 6 bases at V and 3 bases at J; junction bases unmatched: 9. The data were obtained in a study of T-cell memory formation after mild COVID-19. Points from the study as a whole: Unconfirmed was the SARS-CoV-2 specificity of second-wave clones that peaked on day 37.

Constant-segment primers and 5'RACE yielded cDNA libraries for TCR alpha and TCR beta, each carrying sample barcodes and UMIs. Each CDR3 protein is one row after TCRdb ran MiXCR on the 5' RACE reads. The table records about half a million distinct CDR3 sequences, 15% to 20% of them present only once. The chain links TRBV2 to TRBJ2-2; 8 bases are a match to TRBD2. The sequencing input was PBMCs or a T cell subset sorted from them (not recorded which). The receptor was isolated from an adult woman who had mild COVID-19 (a few samples of this study predate the infection). Cell type and time point are not known. In DNA form, the CDR3 reads TGTGCCAGCAGCCCTCGGGGGGGGATCGACACCGGGGAGCTGTTTTTT. This translates into CASSPRGGIDTGELFF.